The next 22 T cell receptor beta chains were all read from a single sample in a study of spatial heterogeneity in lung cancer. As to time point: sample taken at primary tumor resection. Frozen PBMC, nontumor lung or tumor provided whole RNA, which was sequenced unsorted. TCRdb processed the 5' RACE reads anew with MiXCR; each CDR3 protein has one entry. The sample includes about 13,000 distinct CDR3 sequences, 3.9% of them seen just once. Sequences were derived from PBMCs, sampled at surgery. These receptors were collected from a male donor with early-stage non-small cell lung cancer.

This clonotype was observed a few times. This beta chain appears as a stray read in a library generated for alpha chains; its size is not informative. DNA for the CDR3: TGTGCCAGCAGCTTATCCGGGCCGGGCTACGAGCAGTACTTC. Translation: CASSLSGPGYEQYF. The chain has TRBV7-2 and TRBJ2-7; D gene ambiguous. V was clipped by 2 bases and J by 3 bases, with 11 bases between them. Per germline, CDR1 SGHTA and CDR2 FQGNSA. The CDR3 length is 14 residues.

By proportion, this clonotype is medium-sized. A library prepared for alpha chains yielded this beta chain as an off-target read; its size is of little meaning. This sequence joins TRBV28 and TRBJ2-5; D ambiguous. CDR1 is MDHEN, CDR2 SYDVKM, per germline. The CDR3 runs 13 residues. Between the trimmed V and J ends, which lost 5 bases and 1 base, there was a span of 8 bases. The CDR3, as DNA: TGTGCCAGCAGTCCAGGATCCCAAGAGACCCAGTACTTC. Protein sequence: CASSPGSQETQYF.

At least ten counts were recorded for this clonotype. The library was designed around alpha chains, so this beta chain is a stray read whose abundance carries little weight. CDR3 nucleotides: TGTGCCAGTAGTCTACTACCCGCCGGGACAGGGGGAAAGGATACGCAGTATTTT. Protein: CASSLLPAGTGGKDTQYF. The V call is TRBV19, the J call TRBJ2-3; 11 nucleotides line up with TRBD1. The CDR3 loop spans 18 amino acids. The germline V gene encodes CDR1 LNHDA and CDR2 SQIVND (reference sequence). J gave up 6 bases and V 5 bases, and 16 bases lay outside the gene matches.

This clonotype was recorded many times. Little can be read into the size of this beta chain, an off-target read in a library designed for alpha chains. CDR3 in amino acids: CASSLVGGDEQFF. The CDR3 nucleotides read TGTGCCAGCAGCTTGGTGGGGGGAGATGAGCAGTTCTTC. The rearrangement uses TRBV5-4 and TRBJ2-1, with D perhaps TRBD2 (6 bases). The CDR3 is 13 residues long. In germline, CDR1 is SGHNT, CDR2 YYREEE (reference sequence). Trimming removed 0 bases at V and 8 bases at J, with 9 bases between.

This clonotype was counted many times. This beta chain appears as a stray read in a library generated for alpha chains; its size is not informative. CDR3 protein: CASSQSGDTDTQYF. The CDR3 bases are TGCGCCAGCAGCCAGTCAGGGGACACAGATACGCAGTATTTT. J is TRBJ2-3 and V is TRBV4-1; maybe TRBD1 (6 bases). Germline values: CDR1 MGHRA, CDR2 YSYEKL. CDR3 length equals 14 residues. V lost 3 bases, J lost 2 bases, and 9 bases lay in between.

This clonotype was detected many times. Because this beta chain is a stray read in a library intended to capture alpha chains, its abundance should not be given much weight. As DNA, the CDR3 is TGCGCCAGCAGCCAGGTTGGGTCAGGCGAGCAGTACTTC. It translates to CASSQVGSGEQYF. The chain combines TRBV4-3 with TRBJ2-7; D remains ambiguous. With 3 bases removed from V and 6 bases from J, the gap between germline ends came to 12 bases. This CDR3 has 13 residues. Germline assignment: CDR1 LGHNA and CDR2 YSLEER.

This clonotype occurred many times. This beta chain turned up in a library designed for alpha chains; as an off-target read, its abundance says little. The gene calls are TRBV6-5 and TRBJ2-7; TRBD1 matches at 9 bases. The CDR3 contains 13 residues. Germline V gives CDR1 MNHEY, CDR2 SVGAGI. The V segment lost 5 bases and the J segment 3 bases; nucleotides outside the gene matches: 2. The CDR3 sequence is CASSPTGGYEQYF. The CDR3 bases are TGTGCCAGCAGTCCGACAGGGGGCTACGAGCAGTACTTC.

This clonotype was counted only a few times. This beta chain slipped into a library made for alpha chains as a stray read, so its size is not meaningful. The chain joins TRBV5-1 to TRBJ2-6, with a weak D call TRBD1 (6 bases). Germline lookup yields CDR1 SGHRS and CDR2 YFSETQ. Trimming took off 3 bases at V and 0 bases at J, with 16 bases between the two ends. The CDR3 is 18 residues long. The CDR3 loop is CASSSQGRQLSGANVLTF. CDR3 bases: TGCGCCAGCAGCTCACAGGGTAGGCAACTCTCTGGGGCCAACGTCCTGACTTTC. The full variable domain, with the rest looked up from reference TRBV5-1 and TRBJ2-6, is KAGVTQTPRYLIKTRGQQVTLSCSPISGHRSVSWYQQTPGQGLQFLFEYFSETQRNKGNFPGRFSGRQFSNSRSEMNVSTLELGDSALYLCASSSQGRQLSGANVLTFGAGSRLTVL.

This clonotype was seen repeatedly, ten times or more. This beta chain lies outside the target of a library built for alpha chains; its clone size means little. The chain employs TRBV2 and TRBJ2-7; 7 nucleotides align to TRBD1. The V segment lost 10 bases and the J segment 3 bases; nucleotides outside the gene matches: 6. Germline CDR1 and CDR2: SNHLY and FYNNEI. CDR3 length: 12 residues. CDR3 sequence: CATSGQSYEQYF. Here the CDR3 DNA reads TGTGCCACTTCGGGACAGAGCTACGAGCAGTACTTC.

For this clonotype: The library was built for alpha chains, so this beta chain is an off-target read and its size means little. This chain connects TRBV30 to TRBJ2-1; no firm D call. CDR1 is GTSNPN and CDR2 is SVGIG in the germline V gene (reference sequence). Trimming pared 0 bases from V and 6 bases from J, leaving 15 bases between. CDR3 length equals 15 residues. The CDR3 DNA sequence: TGTGCCTGGAGTGTCGGAACGGGCAGTGGCAATGAGCAGTTCTTC. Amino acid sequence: CAWSVGTGSGNEQFF.

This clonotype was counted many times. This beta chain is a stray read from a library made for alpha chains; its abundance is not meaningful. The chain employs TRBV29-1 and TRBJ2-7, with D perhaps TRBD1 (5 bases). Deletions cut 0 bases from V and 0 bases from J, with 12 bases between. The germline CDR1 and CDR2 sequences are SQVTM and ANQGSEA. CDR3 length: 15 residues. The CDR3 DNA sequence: TGCAGCGTTGAAGATATAGGGGTAGGCTCCTACGAGCAGTACTTC. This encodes CSVEDIGVGSYEQYF.

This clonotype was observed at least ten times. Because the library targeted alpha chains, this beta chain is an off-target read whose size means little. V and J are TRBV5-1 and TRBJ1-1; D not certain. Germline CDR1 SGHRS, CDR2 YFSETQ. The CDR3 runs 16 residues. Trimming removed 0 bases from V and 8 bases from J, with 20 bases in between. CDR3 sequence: CASSLETGFGWTEAFF. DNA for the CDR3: TGCGCCAGCAGCTTGGAGACGGGGTTTGGATGGACCGAAGCTTTCTTT.

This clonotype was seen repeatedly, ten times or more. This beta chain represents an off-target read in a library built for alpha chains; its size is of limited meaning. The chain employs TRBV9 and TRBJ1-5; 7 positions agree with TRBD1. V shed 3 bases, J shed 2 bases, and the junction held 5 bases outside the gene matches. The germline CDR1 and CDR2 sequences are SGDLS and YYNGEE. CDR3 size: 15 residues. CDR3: CASSATGTGNQPQHF. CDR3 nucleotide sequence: TGTGCCAGCAGCGCCACCGGGACAGGCAATCAGCCCCAGCATTTT.

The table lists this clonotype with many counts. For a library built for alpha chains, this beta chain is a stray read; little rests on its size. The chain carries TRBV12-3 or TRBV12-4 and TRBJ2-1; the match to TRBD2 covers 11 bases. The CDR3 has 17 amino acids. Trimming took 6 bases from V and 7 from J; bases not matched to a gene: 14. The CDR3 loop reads CASSATSGTPVRNEQFF. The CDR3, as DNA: TGTGCCAGCAGCGCGACTAGCGGGACCCCGGTGAGAAATGAGCAGTTCTTC.

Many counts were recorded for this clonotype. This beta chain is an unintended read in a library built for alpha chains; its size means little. The CDR3 here is CASSRQGGNQPQHF. CDR3 nucleotide sequence: TGTGCCAGCAGTCGCCAGGGTGGCAATCAGCCCCAGCATTTT. This chain connects TRBV5-4 to TRBJ1-5; weak D call: TRBD1 (5 bases). This CDR3 has 14 residues. V was clipped by 5 bases and J by 2 bases, with 11 bases between them. CDR1 and CDR2 (germline): SGHNT, YYREEE (reference sequence).

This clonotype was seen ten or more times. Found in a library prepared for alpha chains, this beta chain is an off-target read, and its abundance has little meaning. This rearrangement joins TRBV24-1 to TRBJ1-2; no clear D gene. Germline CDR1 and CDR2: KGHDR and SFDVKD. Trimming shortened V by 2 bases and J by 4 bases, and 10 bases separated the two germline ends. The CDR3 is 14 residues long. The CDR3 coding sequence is TGTGCCACCAGTGATTCCCCGGGATTCTATGGCTACACCTTC. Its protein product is CATSDSPGFYGYTF.

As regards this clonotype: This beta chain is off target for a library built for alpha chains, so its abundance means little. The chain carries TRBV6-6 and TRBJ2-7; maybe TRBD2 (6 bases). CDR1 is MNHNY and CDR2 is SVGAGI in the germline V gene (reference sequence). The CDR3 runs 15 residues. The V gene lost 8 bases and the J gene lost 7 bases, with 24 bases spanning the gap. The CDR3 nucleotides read TGTGCCAGCGGGGGGATACAGGCAAATCTACGAGAGCAGTACTTC. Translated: CASGGIQANLREQYF.

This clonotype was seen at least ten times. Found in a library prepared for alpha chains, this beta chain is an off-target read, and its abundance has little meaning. The CDR3 DNA sequence: TGTGCCAGCAGCCAAGCCGCCTGGGGACAGGGTACCCAAGAGACCCAGTACTTC. Translating it yields CASSQAAWGQGTQETQYF. The chain recombines TRBV4-2 with TRBJ2-5; TRBD1 matches at 9 bases. V trimming: 1 base; J trimming: 1 base; junction bases outside the gene matches: 10. The germline gives CDR1 LGHNA, CDR2 YNFKEQ. The CDR3 runs to 18 residues.

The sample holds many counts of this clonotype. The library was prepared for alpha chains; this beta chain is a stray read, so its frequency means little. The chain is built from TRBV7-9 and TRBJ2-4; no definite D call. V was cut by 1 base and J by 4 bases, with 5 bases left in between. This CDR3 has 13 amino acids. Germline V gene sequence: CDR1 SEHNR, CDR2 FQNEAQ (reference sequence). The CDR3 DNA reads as TGTGCCAGCAGCTTAGACGGGAAAAACATTCAGTACTTC. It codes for CASSLDGKNIQYF.

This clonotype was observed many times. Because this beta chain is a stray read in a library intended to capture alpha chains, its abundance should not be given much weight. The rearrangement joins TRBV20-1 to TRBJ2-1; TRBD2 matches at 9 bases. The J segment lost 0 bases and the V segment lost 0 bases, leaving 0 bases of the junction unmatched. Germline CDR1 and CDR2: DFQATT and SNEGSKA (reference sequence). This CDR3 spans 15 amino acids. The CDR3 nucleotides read TGCAGTGCTAGAGATAGCGGGAGCTCCTACAATGAGCAGTTCTTC. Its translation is CSARDSGSSYNEQFF.

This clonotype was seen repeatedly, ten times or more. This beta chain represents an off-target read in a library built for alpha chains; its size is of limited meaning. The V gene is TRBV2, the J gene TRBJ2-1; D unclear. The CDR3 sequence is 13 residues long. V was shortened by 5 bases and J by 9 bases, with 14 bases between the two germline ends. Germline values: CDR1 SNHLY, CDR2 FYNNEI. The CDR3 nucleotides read TGTGCCAGCAGTCCTGACCCCCGTGGTGAGCAGTTCTTC. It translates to CASSPDPRGEQFF.

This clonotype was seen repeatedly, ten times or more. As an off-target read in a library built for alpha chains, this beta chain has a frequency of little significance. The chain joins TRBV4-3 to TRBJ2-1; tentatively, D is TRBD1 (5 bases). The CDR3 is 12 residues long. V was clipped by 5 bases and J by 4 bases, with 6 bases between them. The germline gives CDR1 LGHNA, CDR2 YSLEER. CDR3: CASSDRYNEQFF. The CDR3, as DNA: TGCGCCAGCAGCGACAGATACAATGAGCAGTTCTTC.